This TCR beta chain was retrieved from a study of blood T cell repertoires in COVID-19. Study information: Acute-phase and convalescent COVID-19 samples originated in the United States, Italy and Spain.

The germline V gene has CDR1 MGHRA and CDR2 YSYEKL. The CDR3 extends over 14 amino acids. V was shortened by 1 base and J by 4 bases, with 8 bases between the two germline ends. Under the authors' procedure: Nucleated cell number was recorded as an estimate derived from reference gene primer amplification. Data came from immunoSEQ multiplex PCR; TCRdb stores just in-frame clones and leaves some out. From that table come the V and J calls and clone size; the DNA was used to work out D and trimming. Found here are approximately 160,000 clones, approximately 82% of them singletons; the top ten hold roughly 6.8%. This clone was observed once.

The sequenced sample consisted of peripheral blood. This chain connects TRBV4-1 to TRBJ1-3; possible D gene TRBD1, 6 bases. The clonotype was recovered from a woman aged 50 to 60 in a cohort sampled during active or convalescent COVID-19. The CDR3 sequence is CASSQGGLGNTIYF. The CDR3 nucleotides read TGCGCCAGCAGCCAAGGGGGGCTAGGAAACACCATATATTTT.